The rows below give T cell receptor beta chains drawn from one sample of a study of T cell responses to AZD1222 COVID-19 vaccine. Libraries were prepared by immunoSEQ multiplex PCR; TCRdb keeps only in-frame clonotypes and omits some of them. Among some 180,000 clones, approximately 91% were seen once, and the ten largest hold about 1.7%. The source material was peripheral blood, sampled 28 days after the second AZD1222 dose. The receptors derive from an adult who received the AZD1222 COVID-19 vaccine. The CDR3 runs from the conserved cysteine through the conserved F or W. A D gene is named only where the DNA matches it firmly. Some rows mark clone size as missing; the rest say once, few, many or name a class of expanded clone.

v_gene	d_gene	j_gene	abundance	CDR3aa	CDR3nt
TRBV6-2/TRBV6-3	TRBD1	TRBJ2-1	.	CASSGLRTGEFNEQFF	TGTGCCAGCAGTGGACTTCGGACAGGGGAATTCAATGAGCAGTTCTTC
TRBV6-1	.	TRBJ2-7	once	CASSEVLVGYEQYF	TGTGCCAGCAGTGAAGTACTAGTTGGCTACGAGCAGTACTTC
TRBV3-1/TRBV3-2	.	TRBJ1-6	.	CASSHGTQSSYNSPLHF	TGTGCCAGCAGCCACGGGACTCAAAGCTCCTATAATTCACCCCTCCACTTT
TRBV27	TRBD1	TRBJ2-2	.	CASSFGTAPTGELFF	TGTGCCAGCAGTTTCGGGACAGCGCCCACCGGGGAGCTGTTTTTT
TRBV4-1	TRBD1	TRBJ1-2	.	CASSQAGTGFFGYTF	TGCGCCAGCAGCCAGGCCGGGACAGGCTTTTTTGGCTACACCTTC
TRBV5-1	.	TRBJ2-1	.	CASSWARGEQFF	TGCGCCAGCAGCTGGGCGAGGGGGGAGCAGTTCTTC
TRBV23-1	TRBD1	TRBJ2-7	.	CASSQPDRTAGEQYF	TGCGCCAGCAGTCAACCGGACAGGACGGCAGGGGAGCAGTACTTC
TRBV5-5	.	TRBJ2-7	.	CASSLVTSYEQYF	TGTGCCAGCAGCTTGGTCACCTCCTACGAGCAGTACTTC
TRBV9	.	TRBJ1-2	.	CASSKDASAGYTF	TGTGCCAGCAGCAAGGACGCCTCTGCTGGCTACACCTTC
TRBV6-5	.	TRBJ1-6	.	CASHAGSSYNSPLHF	TGTGCCAGTCATGCAGGGAGCTCCTATAATTCACCCCTCCACTTT
TRBV14	.	TRBJ2-1	.	CASSQDWGRVLVF	TGTGCCAGCAGCCAAGATTGGGGCAGGGTCTTGGTCTTC
TRBV11-2	.	TRBJ2-3	.	CASRRGFQDTQYF	TGTGCCAGCAGGAGGGGGTTCCAAGATACGCAGTATTTT
TRBV2	.	TRBJ1-4	.	CASTDRSTNEKLFF	TGTGCCAGCACGGACAGATCAACTAATGAAAAACTGTTTTTT
TRBV4-2	.	TRBJ2-7	few	CASSQDRISYEQYF	TGTGCCAGCAGCCAAGATAGGATATCCTACGAGCAGTACTTC
TRBV5-1	.	TRBJ2-5	.	CASSLDRERGTQYF	TGCGCCAGCAGCTTGGACCGGGAAAGGGGGACCCAGTACTTC
TRBV24-1	.	TRBJ1-5	once	CATSGEYSNQPQHF	TGTGCCACCAGTGGAGAATATAGCAATCAGCCCCAGCATTTT